This TCR beta chain originates from a study of cytomegalovirus exposure and HLA in healthy donors (dated 2017 in TCRdb). As for the study more broadly: According to an earlier analysis of a few hundred of the donors, 150 million to 200 million T cells yielded roughly 110 million unique TCR beta sequences and 276 Gb of sequence data. An early release covering roughly 580 HLA-typed donors comprised approximately 300 gigabases of sequencing data and tens of millions of unique TCR sequences. Of the roughly 430 genotyped donors, about 80% fell in the genetic ancestry cluster associated with self-reported Caucasian donors. The aim of the study was to test whether cataloging public T cell receptors could identify signatures of past pathogen exposure. The study used immunosequencing to profile the T cell repertoires of several hundred subjects and linked those repertoires to cytomegalovirus serostatus. A separate validation cohort of over 95 different subjects was used in addition to the 666-subject first cohort. To predict cytomegalovirus infection status, the study brought together high-throughput TCR immunosequencing, statistical association of individual TCRs with disease status, and machine learning. A later analysis re-analyzed previously published TCR beta repertoires from roughly 690 donors and added high-resolution HLA genotyping to study TCR occurrence patterns. In the later analysis, no new phenotypic data were used to find candidate immune exposures; instead, reliance was placed on TCR beta sequences and their occurrence across donors. An earlier analysis of some 500 of the donors used high-throughput TCR beta sequencing to judge whether each TCR beta V gene segment behaved as functional or pseudogenic. Donor age, sex, ethnicity and CMV serostatus were compiled alongside the repertoire data. A later genetic analysis used genome-wide SNP genotypes for about 60% of the roughly 700 donors, treating that subset as a discovery cohort. All discovery cohort repertoires had been generated using a single sequencing platform. HLA typing included class I and class II loci at four-digit resolution. Typing coverage differed by locus: A, B, C, DRB1 and DQB1 were typed in roughly 620-630 donors, DQA1 in approximately 520, DPA1 in over 600, and DPB1 in just under 480. Several DR-DQ haplotypes were treated as single units for association and clustering because of strong linkage in the cohort. Among approximately 370 genotyped donors of the cohort, an average of about 240,000 unique TCR beta nucleotide sequences was sequenced per donor, of which approximately 19% were non-productive.

The library was made by the immunoSEQ multiplex PCR assay. A mixture of 60 forward primers for TCR Vbeta segments and 13 reverse primers for TCR Jbeta segments was used in the multiplex PCR. The CDR3 region of rearranged TCR beta genes was amplified from genomic DNA by a multiplex PCR assay. The amplified TCR beta libraries were sequenced on the Illumina HiSeq System as 87-base-pair reads. Turning to the authors' computational methods: In a later analysis, around 80 million unique TCR beta chains were counted across the roughly 610 repertoires, and approximately 11 million of these chains were shared by at least two donors. Raw reads were error-corrected and collapsed into unique sequences with a nearest-neighbor algorithm that merged closely related sequences to remove PCR and sequencing errors. V, D and J gene segments were assigned by aligning CDR3 sequences to IMGT reference sequences. For a sequence to be retained, at least a six-nucleotide match to both a V gene segment and a J gene segment was required. Rearrangements were classified as productive when the CDR3 lacked stop codons and remained in frame with V and J, and all other rearrangements were classified as non-productive. CDR3 was defined according to IMGT convention as the region running from the second conserved V-encoded cysteine to the conserved J-encoded phenylalanine. In an earlier analysis of some 550 of the donors, sequences lacking an unambiguous match to a single V gene segment were excluded. An earlier analysis of a few hundred of the donors called V segments functional above 56.7% productive rearrangements and segregating when the between-donor standard deviation exceeded 5%. A statistical classification framework was developed to diagnose cytomegalovirus status using the catalog of TCR beta chain sequences. A later analysis assigned V and J genes by comparing TCR nucleotide sequences with IMGT/GENE-DB human TR gene sequences. In a later analysis, CDR3 sequences and most-parsimonious VDJ recombination scenarios were assigned using the TCRdist pipeline. A later analysis defined each TCR beta chain by its CDR3 amino acid sequence plus V-gene family, and excluded reads lacking a unique V-gene family. To address suspected cross-contamination and a sequencing artifact, a later analysis removed several hundred highly shared, low-generation-probability nucleotide sequences. In a later analysis, a clonal expansion index was calculated for each public chain from normalized within-repertoire ranks of inferred template counts. In a later analysis, generation probabilities were computed using a VDJ recombination model fitted to out-of-frame rearrangements, and the results were checked against IGoR. Hypergeometric tests were used in a later analysis to score TCR-TCR, TCR-HLA and TCR-CMV co-occurrence, with a repertoire-size bias correction applied to the TCR pairs. To estimate false discovery rates, a later analysis permuted the HLA or CMV assignments 20 times. In a later analysis, co-occurring TCRs were grouped using DBSCAN, with TCRdist sequence similarity added in when clustering inside HLA-allele-positive subsets. Co-occurrence clustering excluded repertoires with fewer than 30,000 or more than 120,000 public chains, plus five with anomalous nucleotide sharing. TCRdb took over this immuneACCESS table, retaining in-frame rearrangements with V and J assigned. Such tables are incomplete; in checked studies, under half of the missing clones stem from an unresolved V gene, and the remainder is unexplained. V and J calls and clone size follow that table, whereas D and trimming were derived from the DNA. The sample includes some 180,000 clones, with around 75% observed a single time. The ten largest clonotypes hold approximately 2.6% of the sample.

The germline V gene (reference sequence) specifies GTSNPN as CDR1 and SVGIG as CDR2. Taken from cysteine to phenylalanine, the CDR3 has 14 residues. The sequence is cut down to CDR3 DNA, 42 bases in frame from base 1. From V the trimming removes 0 bases and from J it removes 4 bases, while the gene matches leave 3 bases of the junction unaccounted for. The investigation overall reported the following: Compared with the roughly 700-donor mean, donors in an Asian-associated ancestry cluster had fewer N-insertions in productive TCRs, according to a later genetic analysis. A further reported finding was that TCR beta sequences accurately predicted the HLA-A and HLA-B alleles for most subjects in the first cohort. According to a later analysis, TCR association rates differed among HLA loci, with DRB1 alleles showing the most associated TCRs and HLA-C alleles showing the fewest. At a false discovery rate of 0.05, a later analysis linked around 15,000 TCR beta sequences to specific HLA alleles. In the study, around 150 TCR beta chains were listed as associated with cytomegalovirus. Three of the identified cytomegalovirus-associated TCR beta chains were confirmed in vitro to be specific for cytomegalovirus antigens. An earlier analysis of approximately 530 of the donors showed that most TCR beta V segments appeared in productive rearrangements either about 87% or about 30% of the time, which broadly matched IMGT annotations. A group of highly shared sequence variants was considered likely to be a technical artifact of the sequencing pipeline. In both the original and validation cohorts, the classifier was reported to diagnose cytomegalovirus status with high specificity and sensitivity. Some IMGT-functional V segments, including TRBV6-2 and TRBV6-3, could not be told apart with the 87-base-pair reads, so those segments were excluded. The earlier analysis of 587 of the donors excluded fewer than 20 rarely observed V segments, including chromosome 9 orphons, because counts were too low. The presence/absence analyses assumed that sequencing depth was roughly uniform across donors, and that assumption may not be true. The authors suggested that the approach could potentially be extended to other disease states and immunological phenotypes. Correlated functional status among segregating V segments might reflect linkage disequilibrium, but an unknown experimental factor could not be ruled out. Immune exposure information for the cohort was limited to CMV serostatus. According to a later analysis, most CMV-associated TCR beta chains appeared to be HLA-restricted, and the HLA associations seemed to be driven largely by CMV exposure. When HLA alleles, especially DR and DQ, strongly co-occurred, attributing TCR associations to individual alleles was difficult. A later analysis found that HLA-associated TCR beta chains were more clonally expanded and had lower generation probabilities than equally common non-associated chains. Most TCR sequences were observed very rarely across donors, whereas some public TCRs were present in many individuals. HLA typing was unavailable for some donors at each locus, so association tests used only the typed subset. In this cohort, only TCR beta chains were sequenced, and detectable features were limited by the absence of alpha or paired-chain data. V-gene and J-gene trimming of TCR beta chains was associated with a missense DCLRE1C variant in a later genetic analysis, and the association was replicated in an independent cohort. A later analysis reported that several top co-occurrence clusters appeared linked to parvovirus B19, influenza, CMV and Epstein-Barr virus.

The cohort was made up of several hundred healthy bone marrow donors. All cohort members were sampled while nominally healthy, although unrecorded immune exposures were likely present. The donor tested CMV seronegative and was one of the 352 seronegative cohort members. Each donor provided a peripheral blood sample, and peripheral blood mononuclear cells were used for TCR beta sequencing. The Qiagen DNeasy Blood Extraction Kit was used to extract genomic DNA from the blood cell samples. As for this clone: It has no known antigen specificity. No base qualities exist here, and no much larger clone lies one base off it.

The chain is made from TRBV30 and TRBJ1-2, with 9 junctional bases fitting TRBD1. The receptor was isolated from a female donor in good health and CMV-seronegative. Sequencing was done on a sample of PBMCs. CDR3 protein: CAWSVPGQGYGYTF. In nucleotide form, the sequence is TGTGCCTGGAGTGTTCCGGGACAGGGCTATGGCTACACCTTC.